This TCR beta chain originates from a study of human T cells and chemical hapten exposure. The study used a library that attached unique molecular identifiers to individual cDNA molecules. MiXCR, applied by TCRdb to the RACE reads, yields one record per CDR3 protein. Among some 190,000 distinct CDR3 sequences listed, 20% to 25% were seen once. The CDR3 runs to 14 residues. The germline CDR1 and CDR2 sequences are MNHEY and SMNVEV (reference sequence). Trimming left V 1 base short and J 3 bases short, with 9 bases between. Time point in this sample: patch test 1, 2 weeks after DPC sensitization. Treatment meaning: therapeutic diphenylcyclopropenone sensitization with weekly scalp DPC.

The TCR comes from a woman aged 50 to 60 with alopecia areata. Some clones in this sample may be carry-over from other donors' samples. V is TRBV27 and J is TRBJ1-1; D perhaps matches TRBD1 (5 bases). Sequenced material: whole blood, taken in connection with sensitization to the hapten diphenylcyclopropenone (DPC). The CDR3, as DNA: TGTGCCAGCAGTTTATGGAGGGGCGACACTGAAGCTTTCTTT. Its translation: CASSLWRGDTEAFF.